This TCR beta chain was sequenced in a study of OX40 agonist ivuxolimab in advanced cancers. Study outcomes and limitations: On average, a greater number of expanded clones characterised CD8+ T cells relative to CD4+. Among some nonresponders, normalized T-cell clonal expansion was also low. No antigen was identified for the clonally expanded peripheral T cells.

V lost 2 bases to trimming and J lost 2 bases; unmatched junction nucleotides: 7. This CDR3 region has 16 residues. Looked up from germline, CDR1 is SGHRS and CDR2 is YFSETQ. Assay used: immunoSEQ multiplex PCR; TCRdb lists only in-frame clones, some missing. Seen here are fewer than 100,000 clones, more than 80% observed once, and the top ten hold more than 8%. Notes on this clone: Its antigen is undetermined.

V gene TRBV5-1 combines with J gene TRBJ2-3; 8 positions match TRBD1. The sequence was collected from an adult with an advanced solid tumor such as melanoma, head and neck, liver or kidney cancer. The sample here was CD4+ or CD8+ T cells sorted from blood, taken in a trial of the OX40 agonist ivuxolimab. The CDR3 coding sequence is TGCGCCAGCAGCTTTATGGGGCAGGGGGCCACAGATACGCAGTATTTT. Its protein product is CASSFMGQGATDTQYF.